This TCR beta chain was captured in a study of Ad26.COV2.S vaccination and SARS-CoV-2 variants. General study findings and limits: Relative to placebo recipients, vaccine recipients exhibited elevated spike-specific TCR breadth.

This sample's treatment: approximately 18 received Ad26.COV2.S at low or high dose, single or two shots; several received placebo; per-sample allocation not given. Samples were taken on day 63 after the first vaccine or placebo injection. The germline CDR1 and CDR2 sequences are MNHNY and SVGAGI (reference sequence). The germline V and J ends were trimmed by 5 bases and 2 bases, with 11 bases remaining between them. This CDR3 is built from 14 residues. TCRdb's copy holds only in-frame clones and misses some; the assay was immunoSEQ multiplex PCR. The sample consists of about 440,000 clones, roughly 88% of them appearing once. With respect to this clone: Its matching antigen is unknown.

The chain carries TRBV6-6 and TRBJ2-3, with a tentative D call TRBD2 (5 bases). This receptor was identified in a person between 18 and 60 years old who received the Ad26.COV2.S COVID-19 vaccine or a placebo. This material consisted of peripheral blood, taken in a trial of Ad26.COV2.S vaccine versus placebo. The chain's CDR3 is CASSPTIFTDTQYF. In nucleotides, the CDR3 is TGTGCCAGCAGTCCGACTATTTTCACAGATACGCAGTATTTT.